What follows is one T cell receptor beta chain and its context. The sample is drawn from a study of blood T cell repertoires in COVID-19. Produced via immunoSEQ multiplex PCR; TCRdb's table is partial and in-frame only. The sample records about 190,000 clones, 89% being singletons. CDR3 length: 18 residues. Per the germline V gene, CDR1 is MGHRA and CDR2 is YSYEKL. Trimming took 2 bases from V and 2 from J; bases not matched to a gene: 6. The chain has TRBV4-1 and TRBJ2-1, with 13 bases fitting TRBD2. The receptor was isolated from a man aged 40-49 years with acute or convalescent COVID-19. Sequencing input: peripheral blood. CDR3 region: CASSQPLGTSGAYNEQFF. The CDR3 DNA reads TGCGCCAGCAGCCAACCGTTAGGGACTAGCGGGGCCTACAATGAGCAGTTCTTC.